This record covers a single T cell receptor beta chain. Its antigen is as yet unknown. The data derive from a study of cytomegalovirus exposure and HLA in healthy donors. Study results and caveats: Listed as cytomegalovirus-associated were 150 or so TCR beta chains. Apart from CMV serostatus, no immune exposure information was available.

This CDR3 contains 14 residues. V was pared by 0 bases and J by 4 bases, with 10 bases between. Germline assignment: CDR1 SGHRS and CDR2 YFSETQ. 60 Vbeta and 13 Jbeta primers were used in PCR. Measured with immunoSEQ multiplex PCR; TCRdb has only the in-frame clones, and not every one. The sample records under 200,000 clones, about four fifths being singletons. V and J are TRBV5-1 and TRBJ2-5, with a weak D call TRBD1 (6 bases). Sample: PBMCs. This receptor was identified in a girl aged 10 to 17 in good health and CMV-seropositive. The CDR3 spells CASSLVRGRETQYF. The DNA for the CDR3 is TGCGCCAGCAGCTTGGTCAGGGGTAGAGAGACCCAGTACTTC.